This note documents a single T cell receptor beta chain sequence. Its antigen is still unknown. This CDR3 has 15 amino acids. Per the germline V gene, CDR1 is MNHEY and CDR2 is SMNVEV (reference sequence). Between the trimmed V and J ends, which lost 5 bases and 12 bases, there was a span of 23 bases. The sample comes from a study of T cells in localized non-small cell lung cancer. General study points: Elevated blood T cell density was associated with longer overall survival. A median approximately 61 of the top 100 tumor clones appeared in adjacent lung. Exceeding tumor, uninvolved adjacent lung had the highest T cell clonality.

TCRdb's copy holds only in-frame clones and misses some; the assay was immunoSEQ multiplex PCR. This table holds about 18,000 clones, roughly 89% found once. This sample comprised peripheral blood, obtained before any cancer treatment. This chain joins TRBV27 and TRBJ1-5; the D gene is possibly TRBD1 (6 bases). This TCR was sampled from a male donor older than 55 with stage II squamous cell lung carcinoma. This CDR3 reads CASSREGGAFIVQHF. The CDR3 DNA is TGTGCCAGCAGTCGAGAGGGGGGGGCGTTTATTGTCCAGCATTTT.